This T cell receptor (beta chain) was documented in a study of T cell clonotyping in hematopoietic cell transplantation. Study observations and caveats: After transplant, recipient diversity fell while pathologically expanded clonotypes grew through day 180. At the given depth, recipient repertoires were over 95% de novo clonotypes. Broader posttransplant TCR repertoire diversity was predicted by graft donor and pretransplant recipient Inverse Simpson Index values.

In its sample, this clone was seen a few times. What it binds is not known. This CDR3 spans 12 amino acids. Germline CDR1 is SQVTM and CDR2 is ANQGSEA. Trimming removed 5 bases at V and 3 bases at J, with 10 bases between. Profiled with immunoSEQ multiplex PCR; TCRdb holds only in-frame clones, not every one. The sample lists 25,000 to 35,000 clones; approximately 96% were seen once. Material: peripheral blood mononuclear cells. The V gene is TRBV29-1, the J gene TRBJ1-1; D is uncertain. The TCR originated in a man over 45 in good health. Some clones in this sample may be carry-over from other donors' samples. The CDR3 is CSVSARDTEAFF. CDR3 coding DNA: TGCAGCGTTTCGGCTCGGGACACTGAAGCTTTCTTT. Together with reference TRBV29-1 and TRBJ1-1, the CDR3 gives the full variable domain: SAVISQKPSRDICQRGTSLTIQCQVDSQVTMMFWYRQQPGQSLTLIATANQGSEATYESGFVIDKFPISRPNLTFSTLTVSNMSPEDSSIYLCSVSARDTEAFFGQGTRLTVV.